Listed below are T cell receptor beta chains from one sample, sequenced in a study of T cells in Graves' hyperthyroidism and ophthalmopathy. TCRdb fed the multiplex PCR reads into MiXCR, producing one record per CDR3 protein. The sample includes roughly 500,000 distinct CDR3 sequences, around 43% of them seen just once. The material sequenced was peripheral blood or thyroid tissue (not recorded which). The receptor source for this set is an adult woman with Graves' disease, either hyperthyroidism or ophthalmopathy (not recorded which). Both conserved end residues are part of each CDR3. Each record gives: D gene, V gene, J gene, clone size, CDR3 DNA, CDR3 protein. D genes are given only for firm matches. Clone size is shown for a subset of rows, as once, few, many or a class of expanded clone.

d_call: -; v_call: TRBV15; j_call: TRBJ1-6; clone_size: -; cdr3_nt: TGTGCCACTCGCCTGGCAGATAATTCACCCCTCCACTTT; cdr3_aa: CATRLADNSPLHF
d_call: -; v_call: TRBV29-1; j_call: TRBJ2-5; clone_size: -; cdr3_nt: TGCAGCCTAGTAGGTCGTAGGGAGACCCAGTACTTC; cdr3_aa: CSLVGRRETQYF
d_call: TRBD1; v_call: TRBV29-1; j_call: TRBJ2-2; clone_size: -; cdr3_nt: TGCAGCAGTTGGGGACAGAGCACCGGGGAGCTGTTTTTT; cdr3_aa: CSSWGQSTGELFF
d_call: TRBD1; v_call: TRBV20-1; j_call: TRBJ2-7; clone_size: many; cdr3_nt: TGCAGTGCTAGAAACAGGGGCTGGTACGAGCAGTACTTC; cdr3_aa: CSARNRGWYEQYF
d_call: TRBD1; v_call: TRBV20-1; j_call: TRBJ2-7; clone_size: many; cdr3_nt: TGCAGTGCTAGAGATTCGGGACAGGGTTTCCACGAGCAGTACTTC; cdr3_aa: CSARDSGQGFHEQYF
d_call: -; v_call: TRBV4-3; j_call: TRBJ1-1; clone_size: many; cdr3_nt: TGCGCCAGCAGCCAAGAAGCAGGGAGGACTGAAGCTTTCTTT; cdr3_aa: CASSQEAGRTEAFF
d_call: -; v_call: TRBV20-1; j_call: TRBJ1-4; clone_size: many; cdr3_nt: TGCAGTGCTAGACCCACAGGTGGTGCTAATGAAAAACTGTTTTTT; cdr3_aa: CSARPTGGANEKLFF
d_call: TRBD2; v_call: TRBV12-3/TRBV12-4; j_call: TRBJ2-5; clone_size: few; cdr3_nt: TGTGCCAGCAGCCCGGCGGGGGGCGAGACCCAGTACTTC; cdr3_aa: CASSPAGGETQYF
d_call: -; v_call: TRBV2; j_call: TRBJ1-4; clone_size: many; cdr3_nt: TGTGCCAGCAGTGACAGGGAGGTAGAAAAACTGTTTTTT; cdr3_aa: CASSDREVEKLFF
d_call: TRBD2; v_call: TRBV12-3/TRBV12-4; j_call: TRBJ2-7; clone_size: -; cdr3_nt: TGTGCCAGCAGTTTATGGGGACTATACGAGCAGTACTTC; cdr3_aa: CASSLWGLYEQYF
d_call: TRBD2; v_call: TRBV20-1; j_call: TRBJ2-7; clone_size: -; cdr3_nt: TGCAGTGCTAGTCTAGCGGGAGACTACGAGCAGTACTTC; cdr3_aa: CSASLAGDYEQYF
d_call: -; v_call: TRBV7-2; j_call: TRBJ1-3; clone_size: many; cdr3_nt: TGTGCCAGCAGCTTAGGGGTTATTGCTGGAAACACCATATATTTT; cdr3_aa: CASSLGVIAGNTIYF
d_call: -; v_call: TRBV10-3; j_call: TRBJ1-5; clone_size: -; cdr3_nt: TGTGCCACCGCCCAGGGATCGCCCCAGCATTTT; cdr3_aa: CATAQGSPQHF
d_call: -; v_call: TRBV19; j_call: TRBJ1-1; clone_size: -; cdr3_nt: TGTGCCAGTAGTACTAGACAGAACACTGAAGCTTTCTTT; cdr3_aa: CASSTRQNTEAFF
d_call: -; v_call: TRBV7-9; j_call: TRBJ2-5; clone_size: many; cdr3_nt: TGTGCCAGCTCACCACAGGGTGTGGAGACCCAGTACTTC; cdr3_aa: CASSPQGVETQYF
d_call: -; v_call: TRBV4-1; j_call: TRBJ2-7; clone_size: few; cdr3_nt: TGTGCCAGCAGCCAAGACCTGACAGGCCTCGGCTACGAGCATTACTTC; cdr3_aa: CASSQDLTGLGYEHYF
d_call: TRBD1; v_call: TRBV10-3; j_call: TRBJ1-2; clone_size: few; cdr3_nt: TGTGCCATCAGCCAGGGGGCCGATGGCTACACCTTC; cdr3_aa: CAISQGADGYTF
d_call: -; v_call: TRBV20-1; j_call: TRBJ2-5; clone_size: many; cdr3_nt: TGCAGTGCCCGAATGGGCGGGGAGACCCAGTACTTC; cdr3_aa: CSARMGGETQYF
d_call: TRBD1; v_call: TRBV20-1; j_call: TRBJ2-6; clone_size: once; cdr3_nt: TGCAGTGCCCCCCGACAGGGGTCAGGAGGGGCCAACGTCCTGACTTTC; cdr3_aa: CSAPRQGSGGANVLTF
d_call: -; v_call: TRBV5-1; j_call: TRBJ1-1; clone_size: many; cdr3_nt: TGCGCCAGCAGCGGGACGGCCGGGGGTGGGACTGAAGCTTTCTTT; cdr3_aa: CASSGTAGGGTEAFF
d_call: -; v_call: TRBV14; j_call: TRBJ2-7; clone_size: many; cdr3_nt: TGTGCCAGCAGTCCAACCTGGCAGGGCGGCGAGCAGTACTTC; cdr3_aa: CASSPTWQGGEQYF
d_call: -; v_call: TRBV10-2; j_call: TRBJ1-3; clone_size: -; cdr3_nt: TGCGCCAGCAGTGACGCTTCGGGATCAGGAAACACCATATATTTT; cdr3_aa: CASSDASGSGNTIYF
d_call: -; v_call: TRBV7-9; j_call: TRBJ1-1; clone_size: few; cdr3_nt: TGTGCCAGCAGCTTTACAGCCTCGAACACTGAAGCTTTCTTT; cdr3_aa: CASSFTASNTEAFF
d_call: -; v_call: TRBV19; j_call: TRBJ2-7; clone_size: many; cdr3_nt: TGTGCCACCTCACACGGGGCGGAGCCCTCCTACGAGCAGTACTTC; cdr3_aa: CATSHGAEPSYEQYF
d_call: TRBD2; v_call: TRBV20-1; j_call: TRBJ2-7; clone_size: many; cdr3_nt: TGCAGTGCTAAGAGGCCGGGACTAGCGTCTCGGGAGCAGTACTTC; cdr3_aa: CSAKRPGLASREQYF
d_call: -; v_call: TRBV9; j_call: TRBJ2-5; clone_size: -; cdr3_nt: TGTGCCAGCAGCCGAATTAGCAATCAGCCCCAGTACTTC; cdr3_aa: CASSRISNQPQYF
d_call: -; v_call: TRBV7-8; j_call: TRBJ2-5; clone_size: once; cdr3_nt: TGTGCCAGCAGAGATCTCTCCTTAGGAGAGCGGCAAGAGACCCAGTACTTC; cdr3_aa: CASRDLSLGERQETQYF
d_call: -; v_call: TRBV29-1; j_call: TRBJ2-5; clone_size: -; cdr3_nt: TGCAGCGTTGGGGGGCCGGAGACCCAGTACTTC; cdr3_aa: CSVGGPETQYF
d_call: -; v_call: TRBV20-1; j_call: TRBJ2-7; clone_size: many; cdr3_nt: TGCAGTGCTAGAGCGAAAAACTACGAGCAGTACTTC; cdr3_aa: CSARAKNYEQYF
d_call: -; v_call: TRBV2; j_call: TRBJ1-5; clone_size: -; cdr3_nt: TGTGCCAGTGAGCAGGGGTCGGGTCAGCCCCAGCATTTT; cdr3_aa: CASEQGSGQPQHF
d_call: -; v_call: TRBV19; j_call: TRBJ1-4; clone_size: -; cdr3_nt: TGTGCCAGTAGCCGGAGTCAGGGAAGACTGTTTTTT; cdr3_aa: CASSRSQGRLFF
d_call: TRBD1; v_call: TRBV10-3; j_call: TRBJ1-2; clone_size: -; cdr3_nt: TGTGCCATCAGTGAGTCGATAGGACAGGGTTTCAACTATGGCTACACCTTC; cdr3_aa: CAISESIGQGFNYGYTF
d_call: TRBD1; v_call: TRBV20-1; j_call: TRBJ1-5; clone_size: many; cdr3_nt: TGCAGTGCTGGGTACAGGGGTGGCCAGCCCCAGCATTTT; cdr3_aa: CSAGYRGGQPQHF
d_call: -; v_call: TRBV9; j_call: TRBJ2-2; clone_size: few; cdr3_nt: TGTGCCAGCAGTGTCCAGGGAGGCACCGGGGAGCTGTTTTTT; cdr3_aa: CASSVQGGTGELFF
d_call: TRBD1; v_call: TRBV20-1; j_call: TRBJ1-5; clone_size: once; cdr3_nt: TGCAGTGCTATTGGACAGGGGGCCATTAGCAATCAGCCCCAGCATTTT; cdr3_aa: CSAIGQGAISNQPQHF
d_call: -; v_call: TRBV7-9; j_call: TRBJ1-1; clone_size: few; cdr3_nt: TGTGCCAGTGGGTTTGGAGGGACACGAGCTTTCTTT; cdr3_aa: CASGFGGTRAFF
d_call: -; v_call: TRBV9; j_call: TRBJ2-2; clone_size: many; cdr3_nt: TGTGCCAGCAGCCCCTACCTCCGCGGGTTCCGGGAGCTGTTTTTT; cdr3_aa: CASSPYLRGFRELFF
d_call: -; v_call: TRBV7-2; j_call: TRBJ1-5; clone_size: many; cdr3_nt: TGTGCCAGCAGCCGGGCCCAGAATCAGCCCCAGCATTTT; cdr3_aa: CASSRAQNQPQHF
d_call: -; v_call: TRBV20-1; j_call: TRBJ2-7; clone_size: -; cdr3_nt: TGCAGTGCTAGTGCCGGCTCGGGGGAGCAGTACTTC; cdr3_aa: CSASAGSGEQYF
d_call: -; v_call: TRBV9; j_call: TRBJ1-1; clone_size: many; cdr3_nt: TGTGCCAGCAGCGCCGGATCGGGAGGTGATGAAGCTTTCTTT; cdr3_aa: CASSAGSGGDEAFF
d_call: -; v_call: TRBV16; j_call: TRBJ1-6; clone_size: -; cdr3_nt: TGTGCCAGCAGCCAATATAGATCACCCCTCCACTTT; cdr3_aa: CASSQYRSPLHF
d_call: -; v_call: TRBV4-2; j_call: TRBJ2-2; clone_size: many; cdr3_nt: TGTGCCAGCAGGTCTGACTCGAACACCGGGGAGCTGTTTTTT; cdr3_aa: CASRSDSNTGELFF
d_call: -; v_call: TRBV29-1; j_call: TRBJ1-3; clone_size: many; cdr3_nt: TGCAGCGTTGGATCCTTGGGAAACACCATATATTTT; cdr3_aa: CSVGSLGNTIYF
d_call: TRBD1; v_call: TRBV19; j_call: TRBJ1-2; clone_size: -; cdr3_nt: TGTGCCAGTAGGGCCCGGGACAGTGACTATGGCTACACCTTC; cdr3_aa: CASRARDSDYGYTF
d_call: TRBD2; v_call: TRBV12-5; j_call: TRBJ2-5; clone_size: many; cdr3_nt: TGTGCTAGCGGACTAGCGGGTATCCAAGAGACCCAGTACTTC; cdr3_aa: CASGLAGIQETQYF
d_call: -; v_call: TRBV11-2; j_call: TRBJ1-3; clone_size: once; cdr3_nt: TGTGCCAGCAGCTCCAGGGTTACAAACTCTGGAAACACCATATATTTT; cdr3_aa: CASSSRVTNSGNTIYF
d_call: -; v_call: TRBV12-3/TRBV12-4; j_call: TRBJ1-2; clone_size: -; cdr3_nt: TGTGCCAGCAGTTTAATTAACTATGGCTACACCTTC; cdr3_aa: CASSLINYGYTF
d_call: -; v_call: TRBV19; j_call: TRBJ1-5; clone_size: -; cdr3_nt: TGTGCCAGTACCCCCTTCGGGTATCCTAATCAGCCCCAGCATTTT; cdr3_aa: CASTPFGYPNQPQHF
d_call: -; v_call: TRBV7-9; j_call: TRBJ2-5; clone_size: -; cdr3_nt: TGTGCCAGCAGGAGCGTCGGGTACCAAGAGACCCAGTACTTC; cdr3_aa: CASRSVGYQETQYF
d_call: -; v_call: TRBV5-1; j_call: TRBJ1-1; clone_size: many; cdr3_nt: TGCGCCAGCAGCAATCAGGGGAACACTGAAGCTTTCTTT; cdr3_aa: CASSNQGNTEAFF
d_call: TRBD2; v_call: TRBV19; j_call: TRBJ2-2; clone_size: -; cdr3_nt: TGTGCCAGTAGTACAGCAGGGACTAGCGGGAGTCTGTTTTTT; cdr3_aa: CASSTAGTSGSLFF
d_call: -; v_call: TRBV24-1; j_call: TRBJ1-3; clone_size: -; cdr3_nt: TGTGCCACCAGGCAAATGGACCGAAACTCTGGAAACACCATATATTTT; cdr3_aa: CATRQMDRNSGNTIYF
d_call: -; v_call: TRBV11-2; j_call: TRBJ1-5; clone_size: -; cdr3_nt: TGTGCCAGCAGCTTAGCTGTGGCAGGGTTCAATCAGCCCCAGCATTTT; cdr3_aa: CASSLAVAGFNQPQHF
d_call: -; v_call: TRBV3-1; j_call: TRBJ1-2; clone_size: -; cdr3_nt: TGTGCCAGCAGCCAAGATAGGACAGAGTTTGGCTACACCTTC; cdr3_aa: CASSQDRTEFGYTF
d_call: -; v_call: TRBV7-8; j_call: TRBJ1-2; clone_size: -; cdr3_nt: TGTGCCAGCAGCTTAGCCCGGGGGGGCTACACCTTC; cdr3_aa: CASSLARGGYTF
d_call: -; v_call: TRBV20-1; j_call: TRBJ2-4; clone_size: -; cdr3_nt: TGCAGTGCAGACAGAATAGGGTTGTCCAAAAACATTCAGTACTTC; cdr3_aa: CSADRIGLSKNIQYF
d_call: -; v_call: TRBV29-1; j_call: TRBJ2-7; clone_size: -; cdr3_nt: TGCAGCGCCAGGAGTGGCGGGGATCCAGGGCAATTCGAGCAGTACTTC; cdr3_aa: CSARSGGDPGQFEQYF
d_call: TRBD2; v_call: TRBV10-3; j_call: TRBJ2-7; clone_size: once; cdr3_nt: TGTGCTCCTTACAGCGGGAGTATTTACGAGCAGTACTTC; cdr3_aa: CAPYSGSIYEQYF